Below, 15 T cell receptor beta chains from the same sample are listed, as sequenced in a study of cytomegalovirus exposure and HLA in healthy donors. The PCR had 60 Vbeta and 13 Jbeta primers. Measured with immunoSEQ multiplex PCR; TCRdb has only the in-frame clones, and not every one. Among about 190,000 clones listed, 70% to 75% were seen once. The sequencing sample was made of PBMCs. These receptors originate from a woman aged 25 to 39 in good health and CMV-seropositive.

This clone was picked up a small number of times. The junction shows a germline mismatch at one end, possibly a read error. The chain has TRBV7-9 and TRBJ2-5, with D possibly TRBD2 on 5 matching bases. The CDR3 is 14 residues long. Germline V gene sequence: CDR1 SEHNR, CDR2 FQNEAQ (reference sequence). The CDR3 sequence: CSSSLARGLQTQYF. CDR3 DNA sequence: TGTTCCAGCAGCTTAGCTCGGGGTTTGCAGACCCAGTACTTC.

The chain is built from TRBV28 and TRBJ1-1; D might be TRBD1 (5 bases). Germline V CDR1 and CDR2: MDHEN, SYDVKM. The V and J ends lost 1 base and 7 bases respectively, with 25 bases between them. This CDR3 has 18 amino acids. The CDR3 DNA follows: TGTGCCAGCAGTTTATATAGCCGAATAGGGAGGGGAGGGATTGAAGCTTTCTTT. This sequence encodes CASSLYSRIGRGGIEAFF.

The sample holds a few counts of this clone. This chain uses TRBV2 with TRBJ1-1; no clear D. V shed 10 bases and J shed 0 bases, with 9 bases lying between them. This CDR3 has 12 residues. Per germline, CDR1 SNHLY and CDR2 FYNNEI. CDR3 sequence (DNA): TGTGCCACTACGGGTCTGAACACTGAAGCTTTCTTT. Encoded protein: CATTGLNTEAFF.

This clone was seen more than once but under ten times. The rearrangement uses TRBV10-1 and TRBJ1-1; D uncertain. CDR1 WNHNN and CDR2 SYGVQD come from the germline V gene (reference sequence). This CDR3 has 14 amino acids. Between the trimmed V and J ends, which lost 3 bases and 0 bases, there was a span of 8 bases. CDR3 DNA: TGCGCCAGCAGTGACCCCGGGATGAACACTGAAGCTTTCTTT. This gives the protein CASSDPGMNTEAFF.

The chain recombines TRBV5-6 with TRBJ2-7; the match to TRBD1 covers 7 bases. V shed 3 bases, J shed 4 bases, and the junction held 4 bases outside the gene matches. The CDR3 has 13 amino acids. Germline CDR1 and CDR2: SGHDT and YYEEEE. The CDR3 here is CASSWNRGYEQYF. In DNA form, the CDR3 reads TGTGCCAGCAGCTGGAACAGGGGTTACGAGCAGTACTTC.

The chain combines TRBV5-1 with TRBJ2-3, with D hard to call. Germline V lookup: CDR1 SGHRS, CDR2 YFSETQ. V lost 4 bases to trimming and J lost 6 bases, with 12 bases between them. The CDR3 is made up of 13 amino acids. CDR3 in DNA: TGCGCCAGCAGCATACCCCCTATGGATACGCAGTATTTT. It specifies CASSIPPMDTQYF. The full variable domain, its missing parts supplied by reference TRBV5-1 and TRBJ2-3, is KAGVTQTPRYLIKTRGQQVTLSCSPISGHRSVSWYQQTPGQGLQFLFEYFSETQRNKGNFPGRFSGRQFSNSRSEMNVSTLELGDSALYLCASSIPPMDTQYFGPGTRLTVL.

Only one count was recorded for this clone. This sequence joins TRBV6-5 and TRBJ2-1; TRBD2 matches at 14 bases. Germline trimming cut 4 bases from V and 7 bases from J; bases unmatched to any gene: 3. This CDR3 has 15 amino acids. Germline-derived CDR1 and CDR2 are MNHEY and SVGAGI. The CDR3 DNA sequence: TGTGCCAGCAGTTGGACTAGCGGGAGGAGGAATGAGCAGTTCTTC. Amino acid sequence: CASSWTSGRRNEQFF.

This clone was recorded once. The rearrangement links TRBV14 to TRBJ1-1; no firm D call. V lost 3 bases and J 0 bases, leaving 11 bases between the germline ends. The CDR3 is 15 amino acids. Germline V gives CDR1 SGHDN, CDR2 FVKESK. The CDR3 protein is CASSHLPGMNTEAFF. CDR3 nucleotide sequence: TGTGCCAGCAGCCACCTCCCGGGTATGAACACTGAAGCTTTCTTT.

The gene calls are TRBV6-1 and TRBJ1-6; 8 bases fit TRBD1. Looked up from germline, CDR1 is MNHNS and CDR2 is SASEGT. This CDR3 has 15 amino acids. The J segment lost 7 bases and the V segment lost 3 bases, leaving 5 bases of the junction unmatched. CDR3 protein: CASSDTGGGNSPLHF. The CDR3, as DNA: TGTGCCAGCAGTGATACAGGGGGAGGGAATTCACCCCTCCACTTT.

CDR3 sequence reads: CASRQAGGQSEQFF. CDR3 nucleotide sequence: TGTGCCAGCAGACAAGCGGGAGGGCAATCTGAGCAGTTCTTC. The V call is TRBV27, the J call TRBJ2-1; TRBD2 matches at 10 bases. This CDR3 spans 14 amino acids. The trim removed 6 bases at V and 9 bases at J, leaving 8 bases unmatched. Germline V gene data show CDR1 as MNHEY and CDR2 as SMNVEV (reference sequence).

This chain links TRBV7-5 with TRBJ1-4; the D call TRBD1 from the table was never checked on the DNA. TRBV7-5 is noted as a pseudogene. CDR3 size: 14 residues. Here the CDR3 DNA reads TGTGTCAGAAGCCGTGACAGGATTAATGAAAAACTGTTTTTT. Protein sequence: CVRSRDRINEKLFF.

This clone came up a few times. CDR3 region: CASSGRWDQPQHF. CDR3 bases: TGTGCCAGCAGTGGGAGGTGGGATCAGCCCCAGCATTTT. The chain uses TRBV6-5 and TRBJ1-5; D not resolved. The germline V gene encodes CDR1 MNHEY and CDR2 SVGAGI. The ends were cut back, 5 bases at V and 5 bases at J, with 10 bases in the middle. This CDR3 spans 13 amino acids.

J is TRBJ2-5 and V is TRBV11-3; 10 bases agree with TRBD1. In germline, CDR1 is SGHNT, CDR2 YENEEA. This CDR3 is built from 15 residues. V shed 0 bases, J shed 3 bases, and the junction held 1 base outside the gene matches. The DNA of the CDR3 is TGTGCCAGCAGCTTAGATGGGACAGGGGAAGAGACCCAGTACTTC. This encodes CASSLDGTGEETQYF. Full variable domain (missing parts from reference TRBV11-3 and TRBJ2-5): EAGVVQSPRYKIIEKKQPVAFWCNPISGHNTLYWYLQNLGQGPELLIRYENEEAVDDSQLPKDRFSAERLKGVDSTLKIQPAELGDSAVYLCASSLDGTGEETQYFGPGTRLLVL.

The chain uses TRBV28 and TRBJ1-5, with 9 bases aligning to TRBD1. This CDR3 region has 15 residues. V dropped 6 bases and J dropped 4; count of bases not matched to a gene: 7. Per germline, CDR1 MDHEN and CDR2 SYDVKM. For the CDR3, the DNA is TGTGCCAGCAGCTCGGACAGGGGCGGGAATCAGCCCCAGCATTTT. The encoded protein is CASSSDRGGNQPQHF.

This chain's CDR3 is CASTRDFATNEKLFF. CDR3 DNA sequence: TGTGCCAGTACCCGGGACTTTGCAACTAATGAAAAACTGTTTTTT. The chain carries TRBV19 and TRBJ1-4, with a weak D call TRBD1 (5 bases). Germline values: CDR1 LNHDA, CDR2 SQIVND (reference sequence). This CDR3 comprises 15 residues. Trimming removed 7 bases at V and 0 bases at J, with 12 bases between.